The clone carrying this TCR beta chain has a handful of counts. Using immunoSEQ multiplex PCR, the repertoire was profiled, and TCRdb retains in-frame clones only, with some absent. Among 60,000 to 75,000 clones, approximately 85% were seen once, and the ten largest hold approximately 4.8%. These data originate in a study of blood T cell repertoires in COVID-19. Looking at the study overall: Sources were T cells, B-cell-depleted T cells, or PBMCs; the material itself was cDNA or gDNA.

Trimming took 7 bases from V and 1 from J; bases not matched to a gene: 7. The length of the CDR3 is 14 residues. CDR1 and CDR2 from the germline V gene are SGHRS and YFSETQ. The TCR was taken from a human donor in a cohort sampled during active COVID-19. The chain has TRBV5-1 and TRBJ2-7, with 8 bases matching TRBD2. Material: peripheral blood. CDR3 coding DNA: TGCGCCAGCTCCCGGACTAGCACTTCCTACGAGCAGTACTTC. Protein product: CASSRTSTSYEQYF.